This T cell receptor (beta chain) was captured in a study of Ad26.COV2.S vaccination and SARS-CoV-2 variants. This table comes from immunoSEQ multiplex PCR, and its TCRdb copy is limited to in-frame clones, with some not included. The sample holds around 340,000 clones; approximately 86% are singletons and the top ten take around a tenth. V was clipped by 7 bases and J by 3 bases, with 15 bases between them. Per germline, CDR1 MNHEY and CDR2 SVGAGI. The CDR3 consists of 14 residues. Treatment described: 15 to 20 received Ad26.COV2.S at low or high dose, single or two shots; roughly 5 received placebo; per-sample allocation not given. Collection of samples fell on day 63 after the first vaccine or placebo injection.

The V call is TRBV6-5, the J call TRBJ2-5, with D maybe TRBD2 (7 bases). Source: peripheral blood, taken in a trial of Ad26.COV2.S vaccine versus placebo. The receptor comes from a person aged 18-60 years who received the Ad26.COV2.S COVID-19 vaccine or a placebo. The CDR3 coding sequence is TGTGCCAGCATCCCCCGGGGGGCCGAAGAGACCCAGTACTTC. Protein sequence: CASIPRGAEETQYF.